This TCR beta chain was profiled in a study of blood T cell repertoires in COVID-19. Per the study methods: Amplified reference gene primers provided the basis for estimating nucleated cell counts. Some clones are missing from TCRdb's copy, which holds only in-frame ones; the method was immunoSEQ multiplex PCR. V, J and clone size were drawn from that table, and D and trimming were deduced from the DNA. This sample carries about 26,000 clones, 82% of them seen once, and the ten largest clones take about a third. The V segment lost 5 bases and the J segment 5 bases; nucleotides outside the gene matches: 3. In germline, CDR1 is MNHEY, CDR2 SMNVEV (reference sequence). The CDR3 covers 13 residues.

The TCR comes from a human donor in a cohort sampled during active COVID-19. The specimen was peripheral blood. This sequence joins TRBV27 and TRBJ1-1; 9 bases map to TRBD1. The CDR3 region is CASSLDRGTEAFF. The CDR3, as DNA: TGTGCCAGCAGTCTTGACAGGGGGACTGAAGCTTTCTTT.